The clone carrying this T cell receptor (beta chain) was observed many times. Its antigen is not known. These data belong to a study of T cells in Graves' hyperthyroidism and ophthalmopathy. Study-wide results and limits: Among clonotypes expanded in thyroid above 0.001, most were also found in blood. The model forecast ophthalmopathy, anticipating it by a median about six months before onset.

The ends were cut back, 2 bases at V and 12 bases at J, with 11 bases in the middle. Germline V gene sequence: CDR1 MDHEN, CDR2 SYDVKM. The CDR3 loop spans 12 amino acids. Researchers amplified the TCR beta CDR3 regions from RNA transcripts. The HTBI set primed first-round TCR CDR3 RT-PCR. One entry per CDR3 protein, called by TCRdb with MiXCR from the multiplex PCR reads. This table has a few hundred thousand distinct CDR3 sequences, more than 15% appearing once. Researchers barred patients who had uncontrolled infection, other autoimmune disease, pregnancy or lactation. Roughly 10 ml of fresh peripheral blood supplied the PBMCs.

This clonotype originated in a woman aged 18-30 years with Graves' hyperthyroidism. Sequencing was performed on blood. This chain uses TRBV28 with TRBJ2-1; TRBD2 is a possible D gene (6 bases). The CDR3, as DNA: TGTGCCAGCAGTTTACTAGCGTCTATGCAGTTCTTC. Residues: CASSLLASMQFF.